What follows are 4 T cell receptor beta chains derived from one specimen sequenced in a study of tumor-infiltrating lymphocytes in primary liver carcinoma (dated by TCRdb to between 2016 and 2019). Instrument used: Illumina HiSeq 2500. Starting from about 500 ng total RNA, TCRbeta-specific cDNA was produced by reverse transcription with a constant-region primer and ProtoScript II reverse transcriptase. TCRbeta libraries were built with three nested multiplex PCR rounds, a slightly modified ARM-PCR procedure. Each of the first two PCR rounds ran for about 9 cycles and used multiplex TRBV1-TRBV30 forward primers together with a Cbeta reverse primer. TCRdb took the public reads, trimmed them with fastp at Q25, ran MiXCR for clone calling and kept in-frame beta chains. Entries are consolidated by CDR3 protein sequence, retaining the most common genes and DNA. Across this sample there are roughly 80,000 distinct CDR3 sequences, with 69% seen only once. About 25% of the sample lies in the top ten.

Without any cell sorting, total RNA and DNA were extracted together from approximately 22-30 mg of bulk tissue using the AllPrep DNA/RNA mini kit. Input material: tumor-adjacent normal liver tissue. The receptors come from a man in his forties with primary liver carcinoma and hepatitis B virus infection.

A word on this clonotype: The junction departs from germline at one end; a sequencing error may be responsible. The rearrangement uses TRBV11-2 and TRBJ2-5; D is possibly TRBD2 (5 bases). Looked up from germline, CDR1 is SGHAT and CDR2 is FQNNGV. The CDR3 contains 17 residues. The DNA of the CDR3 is TGTGCCACCAGCTTTGAGCCGGGTACGGGGTTAGAAGAGACCCAGTACTTC. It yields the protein CATSFEPGTGLEETQYF.

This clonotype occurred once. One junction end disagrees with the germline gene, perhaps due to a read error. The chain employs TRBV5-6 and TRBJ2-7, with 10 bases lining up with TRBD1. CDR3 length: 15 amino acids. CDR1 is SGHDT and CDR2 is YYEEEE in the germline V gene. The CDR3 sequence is CASSIGQGDTYERYF. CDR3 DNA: TGTGCCAGCAGCATAGGACAGGGGGACACTTACGAGCGGTACTTC.

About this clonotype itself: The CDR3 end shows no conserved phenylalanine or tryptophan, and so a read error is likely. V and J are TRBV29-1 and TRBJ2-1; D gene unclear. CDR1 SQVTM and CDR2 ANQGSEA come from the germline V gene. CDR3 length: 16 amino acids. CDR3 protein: CNVATLRPRSRQEQFL. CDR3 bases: TGCAACGTCGCCACGCTTCGGCCCAGGTCCCGCCAAGAGCAGTTCCTC.

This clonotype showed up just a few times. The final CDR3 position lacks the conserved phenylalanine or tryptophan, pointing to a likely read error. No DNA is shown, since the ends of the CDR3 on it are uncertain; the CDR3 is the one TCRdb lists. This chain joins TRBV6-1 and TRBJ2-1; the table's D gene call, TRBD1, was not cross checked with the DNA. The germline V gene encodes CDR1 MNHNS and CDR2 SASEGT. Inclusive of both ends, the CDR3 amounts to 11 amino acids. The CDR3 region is CASEGWNERFL.